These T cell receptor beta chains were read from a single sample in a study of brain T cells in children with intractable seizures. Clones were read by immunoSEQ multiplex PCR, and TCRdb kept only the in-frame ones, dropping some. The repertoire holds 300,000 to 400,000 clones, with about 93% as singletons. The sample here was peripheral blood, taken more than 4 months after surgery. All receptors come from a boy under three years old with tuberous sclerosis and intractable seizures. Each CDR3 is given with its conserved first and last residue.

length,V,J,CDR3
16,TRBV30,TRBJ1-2,CAWSVQGWGKGYGYTF
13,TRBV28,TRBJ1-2,CASSPLRWNGYTF
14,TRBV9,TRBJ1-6,CASSETTHNSPLHF
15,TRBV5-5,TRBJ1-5,CASSLELGVGQPQHF
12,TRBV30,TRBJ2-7,CAWSVLGNEQYF
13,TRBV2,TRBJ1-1,CASRIDRDTEAFF
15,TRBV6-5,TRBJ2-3,CASTGGPGSTDTQYF
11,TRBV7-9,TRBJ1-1,CASSLNTEAFF
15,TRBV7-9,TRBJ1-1,CASSLEVMRSAEAFF
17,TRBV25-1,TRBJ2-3,CASSESLAGWVADTQYF
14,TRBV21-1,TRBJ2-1,CASSKEGTVNEQFF
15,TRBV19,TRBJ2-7,CASSMVVAGAYEQYF
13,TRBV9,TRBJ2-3,CASSPMRTDTQYF
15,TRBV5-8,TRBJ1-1,CASSSQYRVDTEAFF
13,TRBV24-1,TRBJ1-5,CATSWGGNQPQHF
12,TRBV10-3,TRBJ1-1,CAIGTANTEAFF
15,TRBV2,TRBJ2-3,CASRRAASSTDTQYF
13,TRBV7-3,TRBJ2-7,CASSPDGSYEQYF
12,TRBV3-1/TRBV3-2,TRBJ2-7,CASSLSWREQYF
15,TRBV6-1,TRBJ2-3,CAIRTLTSGTDTQYF
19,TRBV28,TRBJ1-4,CASNTLQRVTDSTNEKLFF
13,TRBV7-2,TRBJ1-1,CASSYRVNTEAFF
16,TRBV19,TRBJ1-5,CASSTPGRTSNQPQHF
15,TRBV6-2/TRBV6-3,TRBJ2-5,CASSYPGTSGETQYF
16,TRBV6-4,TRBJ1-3,CASSEKGVGSGNTIYF
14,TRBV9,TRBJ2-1,CASSVGVEDNEQFF
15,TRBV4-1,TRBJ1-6,CASSQGGRYNSPLHF
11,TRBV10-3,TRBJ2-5,CAISEEGTQYF
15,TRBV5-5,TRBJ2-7,CASSLPGGRAYEQYF
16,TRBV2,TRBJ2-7,CASSRDSRGTTYEQYF
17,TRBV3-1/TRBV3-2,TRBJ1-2,CASSQAGGRGGLHGYTF
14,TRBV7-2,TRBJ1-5,CASSLEEGIQPQHF
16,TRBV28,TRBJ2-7,CASSLSASGSTHEQYF
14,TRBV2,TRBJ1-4,CASRDHTTNEKLFF
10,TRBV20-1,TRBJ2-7,CSAGIYEQYF
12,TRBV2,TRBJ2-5,CASRWTGETQYF
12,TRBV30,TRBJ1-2,CAWTTGNYGYTF
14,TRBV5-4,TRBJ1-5,CASSSEGQNQPQHF
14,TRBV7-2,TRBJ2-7,CASSYHRMSYEQYF
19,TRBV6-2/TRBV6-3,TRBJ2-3,CASSYSIPSGATSTDTQYF
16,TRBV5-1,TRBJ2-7,CASSLAAATSPYEQYF
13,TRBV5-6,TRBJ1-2,CASSLGGDYGYTF
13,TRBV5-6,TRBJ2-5,CASSFLGQETQYF
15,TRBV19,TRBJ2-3,CASSISNGGTDTQYF
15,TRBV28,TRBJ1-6,CASSSGAGVNSPLHF
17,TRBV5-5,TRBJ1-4,CASRIGPGQGKVEKLFF
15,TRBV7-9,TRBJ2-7,CASSFGLALSYEQYF
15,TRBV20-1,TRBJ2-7,CSASTLAGSSYEQYF
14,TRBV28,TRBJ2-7,CASSLSSRVYEQYF
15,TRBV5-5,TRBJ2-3,CASSFEGTSTDTQYF
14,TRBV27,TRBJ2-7,CASSLRNSYYEQYF
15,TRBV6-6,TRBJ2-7,CASSPTGLGPYEQYF
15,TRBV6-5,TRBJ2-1,CASSPGLTSYNEQFF
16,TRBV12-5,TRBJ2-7,CASGTSGTSGNYEQYF
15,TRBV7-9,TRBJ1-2,CASSLLTNRVYGYTF
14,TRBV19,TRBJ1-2,CASSDRGGNYGYTF
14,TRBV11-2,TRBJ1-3,CASSLGGSGNTIYF
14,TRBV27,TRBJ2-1,CASRADGHGNEQFF
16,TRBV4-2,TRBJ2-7,CASSQDGGELSYEQYF
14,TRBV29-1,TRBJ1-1,CSVEDLYPRPGAFF